Detailed here is one T cell receptor beta chain. The target antigen is unknown. This record comes from a study of T cell repertoires in cytomegalovirus infection. About the study: In public TCR beta signatures, there were indications of both CMV infection and matching HLA type. Study-wide results and limits: Adding up the frequency of public TCR beta families identified people who carried CMV plus the relevant HLA. The ex vivo response was dominated by HLA-C-restricted CMV-specific TCR beta clonotypes.

TCRdb re-derived calls from the reads in MiXCR, one entry per CDR3 protein. The table lists around 350,000 distinct CDR3 sequences, roughly 18% of them singletons. CDR1 is MNHNY and CDR2 is SVGAGI in the germline V gene (reference sequence). This CDR3 is 14 amino acids long. V gave up 6 bases and J gave up 1 base; unmatched junction bases: 3. This clonotype was sampled from a human donor in good health (CMV status not recorded). Some clones in this sample may be carry-over from other donors' samples. The J gene is TRBJ2-7, the V gene TRBV6-6; 10 bases fit TRBD1. Sequencing was done on a sample of PBMCs. The DNA for the CDR3 is TGTGCCAGCAGGGGGACAGGGGAATCCTACGAGCAGTACTTC. This sequence encodes CASRGTGESYEQYF.